The present T cell receptor beta chain was sequenced within a study of cytomegalovirus exposure and HLA in healthy donors. Study-wide findings and caveats: Across donors, most TCRs were seen rarely, yet some public ones were widespread.

About this clone itself: Antigen unknown.

This table comes from immunoSEQ multiplex PCR, and its TCRdb copy is limited to in-frame clones, with some not included. The sample consists of over 200,000 clones, around nine tenths of them appearing once. Germline assignment: CDR1 SGHDT and CDR2 YYEEEE. With V trimmed by 2 bases and J by 4 bases, 4 bases remained unmatched. The CDR3 spans 14 residues. The chain is built from TRBV5-6 and TRBJ1-1; 8 bases agree with TRBD1. This sequence was found in a woman under 30 in good health and CMV-seropositive. Sequenced material: PBMCs. The CDR3 spells CASSFTGGSTEAFF. CDR3 nucleotide sequence: TGTGCCAGCAGCTTTACAGGGGGGAGCACTGAAGCTTTCTTT.